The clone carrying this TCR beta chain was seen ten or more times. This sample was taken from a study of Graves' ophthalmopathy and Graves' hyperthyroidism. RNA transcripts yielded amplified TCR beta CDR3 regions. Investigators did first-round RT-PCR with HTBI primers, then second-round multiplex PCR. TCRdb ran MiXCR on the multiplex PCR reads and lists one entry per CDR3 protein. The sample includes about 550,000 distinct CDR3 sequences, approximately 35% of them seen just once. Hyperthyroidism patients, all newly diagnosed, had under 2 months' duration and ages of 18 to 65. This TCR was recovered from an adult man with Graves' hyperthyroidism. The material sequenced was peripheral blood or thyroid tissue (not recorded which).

CDR3 loop: CASGRRVGTEAFF. CDR3 nucleotide sequence: TGTGCCAGCGGGAGACGGGTGGGCACTGAAGCTTTCTTT. The J gene is TRBJ1-1, the V gene TRBV7-8; the D is unclear. The CDR3 contains 13 residues. Deletions cut 8 bases from V and 4 bases from J, with 14 bases between. CDR1 and CDR2 from the germline V gene are SGHVS and FQNEAQ. Full variable domain (remainder filled in from reference TRBV7-8 and TRBJ1-1): GAGVSQSPRYKVAKRGQDVALRCDPISGHVSLFWYQQALGQGPEFLTYFQNEAQLDKSGLPSDRFFAERPEGSVSTLKIQRTQQEDSAVYLCASGRRVGTEAFFGQGTRLTVV.